This TCR beta chain came from a study of blood T cells in healthy people across ages. A J-beta primer mix and a sample-barcoded 5' primer were used in a second PCR of about 6 to 12 cycles. TCRdb re-analysed the 5' RACE reads in MiXCR, keeping a single row per CDR3 protein. The data contain 750,000 to 950,000 distinct CDR3 sequences, 25% to 30% of them seen just once; the ten biggest clones take up roughly a tenth. Study results and caveats: As age increased, TCR beta diversity per million T cells fell in a roughly linear fashion.

Comments on this clonotype: Its target is unknown.

CDR3 length: 16 amino acids. The V and J ends lost 3 bases and 4 bases respectively, with 17 bases between them. This sample was shared with a second study, whose subject was T cells of mothers and their children.

The sequence was obtained from a woman aged 35 to 49 in good health. The sample comprised blood. This chain connects TRBV12-3 or TRBV12-4 to TRBJ2-3; no firm D call. CDR3: CASSFRPNLPSDTQYF. The CDR3 region has the DNA TGTGCCAGCAGTTTTCGGCCGAACCTCCCTTCAGATACGCAGTATTTT.